These 15 T cell receptor beta chains originate from one sample sequenced in a study of blood T cell repertoires in COVID-19. TCRdb's table, derived via immunoSEQ multiplex PCR, lists solely in-frame clones and lacks some. The repertoire has more than 250,000 clones, around 88% of them found once; the top ten carry 1.2%. The sequencing input was peripheral blood. The receptors were sampled from a woman aged 50 to 60 with acute or convalescent COVID-19.

This clone came up a few times. The V call is TRBV29-1, the J call TRBJ2-1; 14 bases are shared with TRBD2. V lost 2 bases and J lost 7; bases outside the gene matches: 16. This CDR3 is built from 19 residues. In germline, CDR1 is SQVTM, CDR2 ANQGSEA. CDR3 loop: CSVERLTRTSGRWVNEQFF. CDR3 coding DNA: TGCAGCGTTGAAAGGCTGACGAGGACTAGCGGGAGGTGGGTGAATGAGCAGTTCTTC.

The J gene is TRBJ1-2, the V gene TRBV30; D gene uncertain. From germline, CDR1 is GTSNPN and CDR2 SVGIG (reference sequence). V shed 0 bases and J shed 2 bases, with 7 bases lying between them. This CDR3 contains 13 residues. The CDR3 sequence is CAWSVRGNYGYTF. The CDR3 DNA is TGTGCCTGGAGTGTACGCGGGAACTATGGCTACACCTTC.

This sequence joins TRBV7-2 and TRBJ2-5; 9 positions agree with TRBD2. Germline V gene lookup returns CDR1 SGHTA and CDR2 FQGNSA. Trimming cost V 5 bases and J 5 bases; bases outside gene matches: 9. The CDR3 consists of 15 residues. The CDR3 sequence: CASSPQRGVGETQYF. The CDR3 nucleotides are TGTGCCAGCAGCCCCCAGCGGGGGGTGGGGGAGACCCAGTACTTC.

The chain links TRBV7-2 to TRBJ2-3; perhaps TRBD2 as D (6 bases). Trimming cost V 6 bases and J 9 bases, with 13 bases left between them. This CDR3 has 12 amino acids. Germline V CDR1 and CDR2: SGHTA, FQGNSA. The CDR3 loop is CASRGGLGTQYF. The CDR3 nucleotides read TGTGCCAGCAGGGGGGGACTCGGGACGCAGTATTTT. Drawing the rest from reference TRBV7-2 and TRBJ2-3, the complete variable domain is GAGVSQSPSNKVTEKGKDVELRCDPISGHTALYWYRQSLGQGLEFLIYFQGNSAPDKSGLPSDRFSAERTGGSVSTLTIQRTQQEDSAVYLCASRGGLGTQYFGPGTRLTVL.

The chain combines TRBV10-3 with TRBJ2-5; 12 bases match TRBD1. Germline CDR1 is ENHRY and CDR2 is SYGVKD. CDR3 length: 16 residues. V lost 3 bases and J lost 3; bases outside the gene matches: 5. The CDR3 region has the DNA TGTGCCATCAGTGACCCGGGACAGGGGGCTGAAGAGACCCAGTACTTC. Amino acid sequence: CAISDPGQGAEETQYF.

The V gene is TRBV6-6, the J gene TRBJ1-5; D might be TRBD1 (5 bases). The CDR3 totals 14 residues. The germline V gene encodes CDR1 MNHNY and CDR2 SVGAGI (reference sequence). V was trimmed by 4 bases and J by 7 bases, leaving 14 bases between them. DNA for the CDR3: TGTGCCAGCAGTTCCGGGGGAAGTGGCCAGCCCCAGCATTTT. This sequence encodes CASSSGGSGQPQHF.

There are many counts of this clone. The chain has TRBV30 and TRBJ2-7; D gene uncertain. V lost 2 bases, J lost 7 bases, and 21 bases lay in between. Germline-derived CDR1 and CDR2 are GTSNPN and SVGIG (reference sequence). This CDR3 is built from 15 residues. The chain's CDR3 is CAWSLRRNFPREQYF. The DNA of the CDR3 is TGTGCCTGGAGTCTACGACGGAACTTTCCGCGGGAGCAGTACTTC.

This chain connects TRBV9 to TRBJ2-1, with 9 bases matching TRBD2. Germline assignment: CDR1 SGDLS and CDR2 YYNGEE. J gave up 8 bases and V 0 bases, and 6 bases lay outside the gene matches. The CDR3 is 15 residues long. The CDR3, as DNA: TGTGCCAGCAGCGTAGTGGGAGCGGGGGGTTATGAGCAGTTCTTC. Its translation: CASSVVGAGGYEQFF.

This clone appeared a single time. This sequence joins TRBV5-1 and TRBJ2-3; unclear D gene. Germline assignment: CDR1 SGHRS and CDR2 YFSETQ. Trimming took off 1 base at V and 6 bases at J, with 9 bases between the two ends. The CDR3 loop spans 13 amino acids. CDR3 bases: TGCGCCAGCAGCTTGAGTAGTCCCGATACGCAGTATTTT. It is translated as CASSLSSPDTQYF.

The CDR3 loop reads CASSQFGGGGYTF. CDR3 DNA: TGCGCCAGCAGCCAATTCGGGGGAGGTGGCTACACCTTC. The chain has TRBV4-1 and TRBJ1-2; D might be TRBD1 (5 bases). V dropped 2 bases and J dropped 7 bases, with 11 bases sitting between them. This CDR3 comprises 13 residues. Germline assignment: CDR1 MGHRA and CDR2 YSYEKL.

CDR3 region: CASSPSDRATYEQYF. DNA of the CDR3: TGCGCCAGCAGCCCTTCGGACAGGGCTACCTACGAGCAGTACTTC. J is TRBJ2-7 and V is TRBV4-1, with 8 positions matching TRBD1. The ends lost 4 bases at V and 2 bases at J; junction bases unmatched: 7. The CDR3 loop spans 15 amino acids. The V gene's germline CDR1 is MGHRA and CDR2 YSYEKL.

The chain is built from TRBV7-2 and TRBJ2-2; no clear D. V dropped 3 bases and J dropped 4 bases, with 6 bases sitting between them. The germline CDR1 and CDR2 sequences are SGHTA and FQGNSA. The CDR3 contains 13 residues. The CDR3 here is CASSLRSTGELFF. CDR3 nucleotide sequence: TGTGCCAGCAGCTTGAGGAGCACCGGGGAGCTGTTTTTT.

V is TRBV5-4 and J is TRBJ2-5, with 9 bases aligning to TRBD2. The CDR3 totals 13 residues. Trimming took 5 bases from V and 3 from J; bases not matched to a gene: 2. Germline values: CDR1 SGHNT, CDR2 YYREEE (reference sequence). CDR3 region: CASSRTSEETQYF. The CDR3, as DNA: TGTGCCAGCAGTCGGACTAGCGAAGAGACCCAGTACTTC.

The chain employs TRBV7-9 and TRBJ2-7, with D perhaps TRBD1 (5 bases). The CDR3 spans 15 residues. The V end was cut by 5 bases, the J end by 3 bases, with 17 bases between. Per the germline V gene, CDR1 is SEHNR and CDR2 is FQNEAQ (reference sequence). CDR3 sequence: CASSLTGPQGYEQYF. The CDR3 region has the DNA TGTGCCAGCAGCCTCACCGGGCCCCAGGGCTACGAGCAGTACTTC.

The chain joins TRBV29-1 to TRBJ2-3, with TRBD1 matching 9 bases. Trimming at V came to 6 bases and at J to 2 bases, leaving 6 bases not matched to a gene. Germline-derived CDR1 and CDR2 are SQVTM and ANQGSEA. The CDR3 runs to 14 residues. The CDR3 reads CSVRQGVITDTQYF. DNA of the CDR3: TGCAGCGTCCGACAGGGGGTAATCACAGATACGCAGTATTTT.